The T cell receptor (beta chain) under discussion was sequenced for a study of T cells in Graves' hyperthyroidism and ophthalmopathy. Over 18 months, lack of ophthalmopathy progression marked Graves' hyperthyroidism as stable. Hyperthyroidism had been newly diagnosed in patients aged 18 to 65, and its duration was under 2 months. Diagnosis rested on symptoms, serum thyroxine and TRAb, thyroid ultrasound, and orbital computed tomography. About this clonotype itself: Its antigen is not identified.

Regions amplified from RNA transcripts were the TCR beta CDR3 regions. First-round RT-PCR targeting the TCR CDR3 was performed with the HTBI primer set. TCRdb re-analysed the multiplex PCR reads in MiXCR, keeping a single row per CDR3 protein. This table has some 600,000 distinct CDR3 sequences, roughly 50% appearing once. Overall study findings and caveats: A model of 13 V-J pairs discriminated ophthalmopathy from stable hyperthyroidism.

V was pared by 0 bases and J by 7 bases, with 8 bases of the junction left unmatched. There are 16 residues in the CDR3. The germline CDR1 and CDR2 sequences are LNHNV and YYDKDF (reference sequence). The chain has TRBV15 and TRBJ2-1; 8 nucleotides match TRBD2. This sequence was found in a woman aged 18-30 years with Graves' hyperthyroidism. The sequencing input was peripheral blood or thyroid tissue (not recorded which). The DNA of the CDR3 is TGTGCCACCAGCAGAGATAGGACGGGAGGGTTTAATGAGCAGTTCTTC. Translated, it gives CATSRDRTGGFNEQFF.